The 6 T cell receptor beta chains reported below all come from one sample, sequenced in a study of patients and donors after allogeneic stem cell transplantation. One entry per CDR3 protein results from TCRdb running MiXCR on the RT-PCR reads. The table records 800,000 to 1,000,000 distinct CDR3 sequences, roughly 17% of them present only once. Sequenced sample: blood, either unsorted or a sorted T cell fraction (not recorded which). The receptors originated from a human donor who was either an allogeneic HSCT recipient or a stem cell or donor lymphocyte infusion donor (not recorded which). It is not recorded whose cells these are; they may come from a transplant donor.

This clonotype was seen more than once but under ten times. The V call is TRBV5-5, the J call TRBJ2-1; maybe TRBD1 (6 bases). This CDR3 contains 17 residues. Trimming removed 1 base from V and 3 bases from J, with 17 bases in between. CDR1 is SGHKS, CDR2 YYEKEE, per germline (reference sequence). CDR3 sequence (DNA): TGTGCCAGCAGCTTGAGTGTGGCGGACAGTTACTACAATGAGCAGTTCTTC. Encoded protein: CASSLSVADSYYNEQFF.

This clonotype showed up many times. V usage is TRBV20-1 and J usage is TRBJ1-5, with unresolved D. The germline V and J ends were trimmed by 3 bases and 0 bases, with 12 bases remaining between them. The CDR3 totals 15 residues. Germline V lookup: CDR1 DFQATT, CDR2 SNEGSKA (reference sequence). The CDR3 DNA reads TGCAGTGCTAGGGTCTCGGAGATTAGCAATCAGCCCCAGCATTTT. It encodes CSARVSEISNQPQHF.

The genes are TRBV5-1 and TRBJ2-2; D not certain. The CDR3 runs 15 residues. V lost 3 bases to trimming and J lost 4 bases, with 13 bases between them. CDR1 is SGHRS and CDR2 is YFSETQ in the germline V gene. The CDR3 here is CASSWARESTGELFF. Here the CDR3 DNA reads TGCGCCAGCAGCTGGGCCAGAGAATCCACCGGGGAGCTGTTTTTT.

V is TRBV5-1 and J is TRBJ2-7; a possible D gene is TRBD2 (6 bases). Deletions cut 4 bases from V and 2 bases from J, with 19 bases between. The CDR3 contains 16 residues. Germline V gives CDR1 SGHRS, CDR2 YFSETQ. The CDR3 DNA follows: TGCGCCAGCAGCACTTCAGCTGGGGGGTTGCCCTACGAGCAGTACTTC. Residues: CASSTSAGGLPYEQYF.

There are many counts of this clonotype. The rearrangement uses TRBV27 and TRBJ2-7, with D unclear. V was cut by 8 bases and J by 2 bases, with 4 bases left in between. The germline CDR1 and CDR2 sequences are MNHEY and SMNVEV (reference sequence). The CDR3 loop spans 10 amino acids. This CDR3 reads CASGAYEQYF. CDR3 nucleotide sequence: TGTGCCAGCGGTGCCTACGAGCAGTACTTC.

This clonotype was observed a handful of times. The chain is built from TRBV7-6 and TRBJ2-7; D perhaps matches TRBD2 (5 bases). This CDR3 spans 14 amino acids. The germline V and J ends were trimmed by 1 base and 4 bases, with 11 bases remaining between them. CDR1 is SGHVS, CDR2 FNYEAQ, per germline. CDR3 sequence: CASSLGGDGYEQYF. As DNA, the CDR3 is TGTGCCAGCAGCTTAGGGGGAGACGGGTACGAGCAGTACTTC.